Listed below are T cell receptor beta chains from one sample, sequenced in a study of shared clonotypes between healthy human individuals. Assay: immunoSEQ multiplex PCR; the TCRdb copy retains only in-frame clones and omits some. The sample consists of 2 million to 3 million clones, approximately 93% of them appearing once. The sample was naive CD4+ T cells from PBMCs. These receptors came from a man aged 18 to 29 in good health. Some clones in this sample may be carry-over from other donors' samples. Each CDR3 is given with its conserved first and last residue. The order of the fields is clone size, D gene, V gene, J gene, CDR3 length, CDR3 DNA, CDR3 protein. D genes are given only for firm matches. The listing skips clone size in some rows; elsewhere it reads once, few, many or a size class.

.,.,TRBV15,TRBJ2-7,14,TGTGCCACCAACCCTGGGGGTGTTAACTACGAGCAGTACTTC,CATNPGGVNYEQYF
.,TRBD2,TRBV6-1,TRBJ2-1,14,TGTGCCACCCCGCGGGAGGGGGCGCAATATGAGCAGTTCTTC,CATPREGAQYEQFF
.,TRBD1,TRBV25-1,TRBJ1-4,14,TGTGCCAGCAGTGGCCGGGACAGAGGTGAAAAACTGTTTTTT,CASSGRDRGEKLFF
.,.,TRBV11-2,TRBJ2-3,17,TGTGCCAGCAGCCTAGTAGGGGGAGGGATCGGCACAGATACGCAGTATTTT,CASSLVGGGIGTDTQYF
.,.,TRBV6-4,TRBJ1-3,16,TGTGCCAGCAGTGACTCTTTCCCACTCTCTGGAAACACCATATATTTT,CASSDSFPLSGNTIYF
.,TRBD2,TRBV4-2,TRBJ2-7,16,TGTGCCAGCAGCCAAGTTACCGCGGGAGGGCCATACGAGCAGTACTTC,CASSQVTAGGPYEQYF
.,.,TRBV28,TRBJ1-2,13,TGTGCCAGCAGTCCCCGAATGGGCGGGGGCTACACCTTC,CASSPRMGGGYTF
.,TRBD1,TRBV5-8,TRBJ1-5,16,TGTGCCAGCAGCTCTTTAGGACAGGGGATCAATCAGCCCCAGCATTTT,CASSSLGQGINQPQHF
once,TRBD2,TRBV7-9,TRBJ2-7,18,TGTGCCAGCAGGCCTTGGACCGGTATTTCTAGCGGGATGGGCGAGCAGTACTTC,CASRPWTGISSGMGEQYF
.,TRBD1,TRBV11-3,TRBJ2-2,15,TGTGCCAGCAGCTTAGGACAGGGGGACACCGGGGAGCTGTTTTTT,CASSLGQGDTGELFF
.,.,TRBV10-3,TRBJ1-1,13,TGTGCCATCAGTGGAGGCAGCAACACTGAAGCTTTCTTT,CAISGGSNTEAFF
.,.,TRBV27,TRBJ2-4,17,TGTGCCAGCAGTTTACTAAGGGAACACGGGGACAAAAACATTCAGTACTTC,CASSLLREHGDKNIQYF
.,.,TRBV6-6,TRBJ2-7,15,TGTGCCAGCAGTTACTCGCGTGGGGACACCTACGAGCAGTACTTC,CASSYSRGDTYEQYF
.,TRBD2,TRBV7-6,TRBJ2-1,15,TGTGCCAGCAGCTACCTAGGACTAGCTCGAAATGAGCAGTTCTTC,CASSYLGLARNEQFF
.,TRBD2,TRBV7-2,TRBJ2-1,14,TGTGCCAGCAGGGGACTAGGCTCCTACAATGAGCAGTTCTTC,CASRGLGSYNEQFF
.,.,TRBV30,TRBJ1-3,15,TGTGCCTGGAGTGTAGGCAGGAGCTCTGGAAACACCATATATTTT,CAWSVGRSSGNTIYF
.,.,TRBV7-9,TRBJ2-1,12,TGTGCCAGCAGCCTTTATAGAGGTGAGCAGTTCTTC,CASSLYRGEQFF
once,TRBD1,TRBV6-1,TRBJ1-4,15,TGTGCCAGCCGCAATAGCGGACAGGCAAATGAAAAACTGTTTTTT,CASRNSGQANEKLFF
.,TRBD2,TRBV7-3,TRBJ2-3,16,TGTGCCAGCAGCTTAAGACTAGCGGGAGGAACAGATACGCAGTATTTT,CASSLRLAGGTDTQYF
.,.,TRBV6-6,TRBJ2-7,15,TGTGCCAGCAGTTACTCCCGGGGAATTCGGTACGAGCAGTACTTC,CASSYSRGIRYEQYF
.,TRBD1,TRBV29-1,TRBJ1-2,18,TGCAGCGCTAGGGGGAGGCGGGGACAGGACATGCTTAACTATGGCTACACCTTC,CSARGRRGQDMLNYGYTF
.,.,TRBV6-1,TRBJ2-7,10,TGTGCCAGTGGGACCTACGAGCAGTACTTC,CASGTYEQYF
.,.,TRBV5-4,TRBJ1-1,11,TGTGCCAGCAGCTTGGGGAGGAGAGCTTTCTTT,CASSLGRRAFF
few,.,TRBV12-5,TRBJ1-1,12,TGTGCTAGTGGGCCGAGAGAGGCTGAAGCTTTCTTT,CASGPREAEAFF
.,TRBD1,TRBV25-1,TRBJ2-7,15,TGTGCCAGCAGTGAGGCGTCAGGGGGATCCTACGAGCAGTACTTC,CASSEASGGSYEQYF